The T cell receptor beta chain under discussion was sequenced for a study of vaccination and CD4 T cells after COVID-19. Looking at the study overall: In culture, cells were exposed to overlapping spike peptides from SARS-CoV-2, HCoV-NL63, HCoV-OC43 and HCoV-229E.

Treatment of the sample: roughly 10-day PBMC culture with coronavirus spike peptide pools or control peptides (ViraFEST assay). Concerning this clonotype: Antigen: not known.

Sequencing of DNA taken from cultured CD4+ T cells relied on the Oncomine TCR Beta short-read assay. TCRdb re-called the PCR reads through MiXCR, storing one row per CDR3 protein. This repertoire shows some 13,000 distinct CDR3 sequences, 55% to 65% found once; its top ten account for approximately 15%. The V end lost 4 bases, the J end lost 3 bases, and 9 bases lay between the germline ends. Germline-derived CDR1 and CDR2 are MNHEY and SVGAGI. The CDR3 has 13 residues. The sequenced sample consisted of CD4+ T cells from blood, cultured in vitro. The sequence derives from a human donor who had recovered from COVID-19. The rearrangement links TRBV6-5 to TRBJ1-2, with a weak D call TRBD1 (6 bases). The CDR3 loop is CASSSDRYYGYTF. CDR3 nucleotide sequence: TGTGCCAGCAGTTCGGACAGATACTATGGCTACACCTTC.